Sequencing of this T cell receptor beta chain was carried out in a study of T cells expressing NK-cell markers. Study-wide context: Sorted CD3+CD56-NKG2C+, CD3+CD56+NKG2C+ and CD3+CD56+NKG2C- T cells supplied the TCR beta repertoires. Findings and limits, study-wide: Dominant NKG2C+ clonotypes made up roughly 1.0-7.5% of CD8+ T cells in roughly 6 donors. The CD3+CD56-NKG2C+ fraction of a few donors was also led by these clonotypes.

About this clonotype itself: Its target is unknown.

From germline, CDR1 is LGHNA and CDR2 YNFKEQ. The CDR3 loop spans 15 amino acids. One entry per CDR3 protein, without DNA, is what TCRdb gives after re-calling the 5' RACE reads. In all, the sample yields about 440,000 distinct CDR3 sequences. The receptor was isolated from a woman aged 18 to 75 in good health. The chain employs TRBV4-2 and TRBJ2-3; TCRdb outputs TRBD2, but without DNA this stays unchecked. Material: blood T cells: a sorted CD56 or NKG2C T cell subset, CD4+ or CD8+ T cells, or bulk PBMC T cells (not recorded which). The CDR3 spells CASSTTSGSPDTQYF.